This TCR beta chain was captured in a study of blood T cell repertoires in COVID-19. Produced via immunoSEQ multiplex PCR; TCRdb's table is partial and in-frame only. In the table there are fewer than 90,000 clones, approximately 84% of which are singletons. What was sequenced was peripheral blood. The TCR sequence derives from a human donor in a cohort sampled during active COVID-19.

Here the CDR3 reads CASSSGVGSNQPQHF. The CDR3, as DNA: TGTGCCAGCAGCTCCGGGGTAGGTAGCAATCAGCCCCAGCATTTT. V gene TRBV7-2 combines with J gene TRBJ1-5; D uncertain. Germline V gene sequence: CDR1 SGHTA, CDR2 FQGNSA. V was trimmed by 4 bases and J by 0 bases, leaving 10 bases between them. The CDR3 totals 15 residues.